This T cell receptor (beta chain) was identified during a study of T cell responses to AZD1222 COVID-19 vaccine. The study, taken as a whole, reports: Donor demographics were predominantly white British with a female majority; clonal diversity may be underestimated. Receipt of two AZD1222 doses was followed by a rise in Spike-specific TCR breadth and depth. At 160-218 and 743-854, vaccine-associated CD4 TCRs were dominant, and they spanned spike.

Sequencing used immunoSEQ multiplex PCR; TCRdb keeps in-frame clones, though not all of them. The repertoire holds about 180,000 clones, with roughly nine tenths as singletons. To note about this clone: No antigen is known for it.

The V gene lost 6 bases and the J gene lost 0 bases, with 8 bases spanning the gap. The CDR3 runs 14 residues. Germline assignment: CDR1 MDHEN and CDR2 SYDVKM. The origin of this receptor is an adult in good health. The J gene is TRBJ2-2, the V gene TRBV28, with a weak D call TRBD2 (6 bases). The specimen was peripheral blood, collected on day 0 of AZD1222 vaccination. DNA of the CDR3: TGTGCCAGCAGGGGGACTCCGAACACCGGGGAGCTGTTTTTT. This encodes CASRGTPNTGELFF.